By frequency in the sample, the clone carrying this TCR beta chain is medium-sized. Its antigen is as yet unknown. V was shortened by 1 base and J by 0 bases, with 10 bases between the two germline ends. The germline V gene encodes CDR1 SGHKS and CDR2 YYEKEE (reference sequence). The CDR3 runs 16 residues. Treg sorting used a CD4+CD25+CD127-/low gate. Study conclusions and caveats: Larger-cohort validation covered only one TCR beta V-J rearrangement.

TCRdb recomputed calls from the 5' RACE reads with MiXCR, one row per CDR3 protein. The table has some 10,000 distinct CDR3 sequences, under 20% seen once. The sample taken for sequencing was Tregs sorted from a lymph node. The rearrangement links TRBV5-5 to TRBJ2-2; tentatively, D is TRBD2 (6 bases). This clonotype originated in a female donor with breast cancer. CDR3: CASSLNGGSNTGELFF. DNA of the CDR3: TGTGCCAGCAGCTTGAACGGGGGTTCGAACACCGGGGAGCTGTTTTTT.